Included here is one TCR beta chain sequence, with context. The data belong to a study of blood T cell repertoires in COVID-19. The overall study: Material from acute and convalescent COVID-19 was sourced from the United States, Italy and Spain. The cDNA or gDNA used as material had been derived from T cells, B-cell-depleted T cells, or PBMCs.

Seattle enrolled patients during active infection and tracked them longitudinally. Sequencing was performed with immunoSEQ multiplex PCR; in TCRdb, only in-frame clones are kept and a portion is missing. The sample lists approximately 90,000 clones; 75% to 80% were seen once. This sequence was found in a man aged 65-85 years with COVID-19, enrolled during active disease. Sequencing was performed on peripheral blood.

CDR3 DNA sequence: TGTGCCAGCAGTTACTCTATTAGCGGGGGCTACGAGCAGTACTTC. It is translated as CASSYSISGGYEQYF. The chain has TRBV6-5 and TRBJ2-7; 9 bases map to TRBD2. With 0 bases clipped from V and 3 bases from J, the junction kept 3 bases outside the gene matches. Germline CDR1 is MNHEY and CDR2 is SVGAGI. This CDR3 has 15 residues.